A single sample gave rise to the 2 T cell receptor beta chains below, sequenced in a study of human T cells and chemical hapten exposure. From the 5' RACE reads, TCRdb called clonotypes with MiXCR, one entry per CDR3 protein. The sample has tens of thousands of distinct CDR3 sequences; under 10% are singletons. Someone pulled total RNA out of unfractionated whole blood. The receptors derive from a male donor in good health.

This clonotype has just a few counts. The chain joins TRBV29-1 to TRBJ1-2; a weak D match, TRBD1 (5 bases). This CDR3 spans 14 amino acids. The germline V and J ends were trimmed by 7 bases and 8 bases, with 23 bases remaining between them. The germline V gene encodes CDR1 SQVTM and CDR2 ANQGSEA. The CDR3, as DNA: TGCAGCGCCGTGGGGGGACGGGTGGCTGACGGCTACACCTTC. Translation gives CSAVGGRVADGYTF.

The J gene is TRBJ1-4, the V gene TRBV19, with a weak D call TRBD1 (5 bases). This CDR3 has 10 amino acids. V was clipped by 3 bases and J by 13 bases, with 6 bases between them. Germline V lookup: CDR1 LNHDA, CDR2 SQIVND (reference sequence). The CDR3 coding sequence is TGTGCCAGTAGTATTCAGGGACTGTTTTTT. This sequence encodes CASSIQGLFF.